This T cell receptor (beta chain) was sequenced during a study of blood T cell repertoires in COVID-19. Turning to the study itself: The United States, Italy and Spain supplied acute and convalescent COVID-19 samples. Sources were T cells, B-cell-depleted T cells, or PBMCs; the material itself was cDNA or gDNA.

As originally analysed: Reference gene primer amplification gave estimated nucleated cell counts. Assay used: immunoSEQ multiplex PCR; TCRdb lists only in-frame clones, some missing. V and J calls and clone size are copied from that table; D and trimming were computed from the DNA. Here the sample spans some 85,000 clones, around 89% being singletons. Trimming took 7 bases from V and 4 from J, leaving 16 bases between them. This CDR3 region has 14 residues. CDR1 and CDR2 (germline): LNHDA, SQIVND (reference sequence). The source of this sequence is a man aged 50 to 60 with acute or convalescent COVID-19. Sequencing was carried out using peripheral blood. V and J are TRBV19 and TRBJ1-2; TRBD1 might be the D (6 bases). The CDR3 spells CASIQGSGIYGYTF. The CDR3 DNA reads as TGTGCCAGTATCCAGGGGTCAGGGATCTATGGCTACACCTTC.